Below, 3 T cell receptor beta chains from the same sample are listed, as sequenced in a study of beta chain features in type 1 diabetes. Study results and limitations: Across all four CD4+ subsets, people with type 1 diabetes showed modestly shorter TCRB CDR3s.

Their target antigens are unknown. The authors reverse transcribed all of the isolated RNA, so sequencing captured expressed TCRB transcripts. The protocol was immunoSEQ multiplex PCR, while the TCRdb copy is restricted to in-frame clones and leaves out a portion. This repertoire shows nearly 700,000 clones, 13% found once; its top ten account for approximately 0.022%. The sequenced sample consisted of naive CD4+ T cells from blood. All receptors come from a man aged 18-30 years with type 1 diabetes.

This clone was picked up a small number of times. The V call is TRBV27, the J call TRBJ2-4; D gene unclear. V lost 2 bases to trimming and J lost 0 bases, with 11 bases between them. This CDR3 region has 16 residues. Germline values: CDR1 MNHEY, CDR2 SMNVEV (reference sequence). CDR3 nucleotide sequence: TGTGCCAGCAGTTTAAGTCGCACCGTAGCCAAAAACATTCAGTACTTC. Amino acids: CASSLSRTVAKNIQYF.

The chain is built from TRBV25-1 and TRBJ2-5; D might be TRBD1 or TRBD2, each matching 5 bases. Near its end, the DNA agrees better with TRBJ2-7, so the J call may be wrong. Germline V gives CDR1 MGHDK, CDR2 SYGVNS. The CDR3 contains 14 residues. CDR3 loop: CASSVRDDSYEQYF. The CDR3 DNA follows: TGTGCCAGCAGTGTGAGGGACGACTCCTACGAGCAGTACTTC.

In its sample, this clone was seen a few times. The chain has TRBV25-1 and TRBJ1-1, with a tentative D call TRBD1 (6 bases). V dropped 4 bases and J dropped 0 bases, with 9 bases sitting between them. CDR1 and CDR2 (germline): MGHDK, SYGVNS. CDR3 size: 14 residues. CDR3: CASSADSLNTEAFF. The CDR3 DNA reads TGTGCCAGCAGTGCGGACAGTTTGAACACTGAAGCTTTCTTT.